This TCR beta chain comes out of a study of control samples from healthy donors and cancer patients. Germline values: CDR1 MDHEN, CDR2 SYDVKM. The CDR3 length is 14 residues. Deletions cut 3 bases from V and 4 bases from J, with 13 bases between. The protocol was immunoSEQ multiplex PCR, while the TCRdb copy is restricted to in-frame clones and leaves out a portion. The sample consists of 100,000 to 150,000 clones, more than 75% of them appearing once. Material for sequencing was blood. The sequence came from a man aged 18 to 29 in good health. The chain recombines TRBV28 with TRBJ2-7; D may be TRBD1 or TRBD2 (6 bases each). The CDR3 DNA is TGTGCCAGCAGTTTGGTGGGGGGCTCTTACGAGCAGTACTTC. Amino acids: CASSLVGGSYEQYF. Full variable domain (remainder filled in from reference TRBV28 and TRBJ2-7): DVKVTQSSRYLVKRTGEKVFLECVQDMDHENMFWYRQDPGLGLRLIYFSYDVKMKEKGDIPEGYSVSREKKERFSLILESASTNQTSMYLCASSLVGGSYEQYFGPGTRLTVT.